This T cell receptor (beta chain) was found in a study of T cells in Graves' hyperthyroidism and ophthalmopathy. With respect to this clonotype: Its antigen is as yet unknown.

Newly diagnosed patients aged 18 to 65 had hyperthyroidism of under 2 months' duration. Overall study findings and caveats: Most expanded thyroid clonotypes above 0.001 recurred in blood.

Using RNA transcripts as the source, TCR beta CDR3 regions were amplified. In the first-round RT-PCR of the TCR CDR3, the HTBI primer set was used. A single record per CDR3 protein comes from TCRdb applying MiXCR to the multiplex PCR reads. The sample lists approximately 400,000 distinct CDR3 sequences; approximately 14% were seen once. Per the germline V gene, CDR1 is DFQATT and CDR2 is SNEGSKA (reference sequence). V lost 6 bases, J lost 1 base, and 13 bases lay in between. This CDR3 spans 14 amino acids. This clonotype was sampled from a young woman with Graves' hyperthyroidism. Input material: blood. The V call is TRBV20-1, the J call TRBJ1-5; D may be TRBD1 (6 bases). This chain's CDR3 is CSAGGGLSNQPQHF. The CDR3 DNA follows: TGCAGTGCAGGGGGGGGGTTGAGCAATCAGCCCCAGCATTTT.